This TCR beta chain was recovered during a study of beta chain features in type 1 diabetes. Of the isolated RNA, all was reverse transcribed, and so the sequenced material was expressed TCRB transcripts. Some clones are missing from TCRdb's copy, which holds only in-frame ones; the method was immunoSEQ multiplex PCR. Among about 150,000 clones listed, over 8.5% were seen once. This CDR3 is 15 amino acids long. CDR1 MDHEN and CDR2 SYDVKM come from the germline V gene. Trimming removed 2 bases at V and 7 bases at J, with 15 bases between. The sample consisted of central memory CD4+ T cells from blood. V gene TRBV28 combines with J gene TRBJ1-5, with D possibly matching TRBD1 (6 bases). The sequence was collected from a man younger than 30 in good health. CDR3 nucleotide sequence: TGTGCCAGCAGTTTACCCGGGGGGCCGGGCCAGCCCCAGCATTTT. Amino acids: CASSLPGGPGQPQHF.